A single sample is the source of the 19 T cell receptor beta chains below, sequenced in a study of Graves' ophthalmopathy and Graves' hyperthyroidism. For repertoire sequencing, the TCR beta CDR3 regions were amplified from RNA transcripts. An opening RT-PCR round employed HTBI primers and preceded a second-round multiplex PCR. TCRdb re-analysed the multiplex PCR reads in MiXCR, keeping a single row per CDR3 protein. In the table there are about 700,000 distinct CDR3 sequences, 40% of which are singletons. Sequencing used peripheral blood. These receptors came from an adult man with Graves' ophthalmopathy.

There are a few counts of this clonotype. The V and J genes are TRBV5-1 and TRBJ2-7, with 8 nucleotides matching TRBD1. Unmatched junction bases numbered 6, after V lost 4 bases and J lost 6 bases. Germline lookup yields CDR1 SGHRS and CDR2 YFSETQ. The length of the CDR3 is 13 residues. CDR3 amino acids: CASSQDDRGEQYF. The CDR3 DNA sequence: TGCGCCAGCAGCCAAGATGACAGGGGCGAGCAGTACTTC. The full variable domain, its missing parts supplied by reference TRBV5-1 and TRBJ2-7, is KAGVTQTPRYLIKTRGQQVTLSCSPISGHRSVSWYQQTPGQGLQFLFEYFSETQRNKGNFPGRFSGRQFSNSRSEMNVSTLELGDSALYLCASSQDDRGEQYFGPGTRLTVT.

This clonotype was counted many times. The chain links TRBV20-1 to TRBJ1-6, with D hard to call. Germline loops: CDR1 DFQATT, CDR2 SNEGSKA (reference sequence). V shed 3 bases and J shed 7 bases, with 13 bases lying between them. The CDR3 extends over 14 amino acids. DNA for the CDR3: TGCAGTGCTAGTACGGGTATGGGAAATTCACCCCTCCACTTT. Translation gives CSASTGMGNSPLHF.

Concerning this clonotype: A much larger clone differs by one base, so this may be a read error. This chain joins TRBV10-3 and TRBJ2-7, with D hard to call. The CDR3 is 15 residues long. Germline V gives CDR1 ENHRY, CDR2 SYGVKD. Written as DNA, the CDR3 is TGTGCCATCAGTGGCTCCATTGAGAGATACTACGAGCAGCACTTC. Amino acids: CAISGSIERYYEQHF.

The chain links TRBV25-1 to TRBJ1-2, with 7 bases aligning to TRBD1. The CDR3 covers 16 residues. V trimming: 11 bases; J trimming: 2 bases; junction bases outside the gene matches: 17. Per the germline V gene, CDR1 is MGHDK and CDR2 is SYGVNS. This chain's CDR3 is CAWSVLPGQNNYGYTF. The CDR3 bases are TGTGCCTGGAGTGTATTACCGGGACAGAACAACTATGGCTACACCTTC.

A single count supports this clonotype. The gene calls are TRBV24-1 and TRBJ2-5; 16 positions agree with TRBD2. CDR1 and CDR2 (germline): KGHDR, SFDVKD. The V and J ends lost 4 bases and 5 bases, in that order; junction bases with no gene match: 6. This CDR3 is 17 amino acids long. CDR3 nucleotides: TGTGCCACCAGTGACCCCGGGACTAGCGGGAGGGCTGAGACCCAGTACTTC. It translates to CATSDPGTSGRAETQYF.

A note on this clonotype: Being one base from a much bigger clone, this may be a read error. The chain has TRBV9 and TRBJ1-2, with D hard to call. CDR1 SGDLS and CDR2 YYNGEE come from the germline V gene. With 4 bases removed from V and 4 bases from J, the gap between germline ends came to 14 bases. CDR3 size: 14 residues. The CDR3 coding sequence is TGTGCCAGCAGCTTAAACTTGGGGTGCTATGGCTACACCTTC. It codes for CASSLNLGCYGYTF.

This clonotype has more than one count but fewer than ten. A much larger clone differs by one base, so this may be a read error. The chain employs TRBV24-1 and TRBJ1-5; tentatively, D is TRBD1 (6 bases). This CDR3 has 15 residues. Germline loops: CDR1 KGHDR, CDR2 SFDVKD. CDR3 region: CTSTGTGPFNQPQHF. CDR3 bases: TGTACCAGCACCGGCACAGGGCCCTTCAATCAGCCCCAGCATTTT.

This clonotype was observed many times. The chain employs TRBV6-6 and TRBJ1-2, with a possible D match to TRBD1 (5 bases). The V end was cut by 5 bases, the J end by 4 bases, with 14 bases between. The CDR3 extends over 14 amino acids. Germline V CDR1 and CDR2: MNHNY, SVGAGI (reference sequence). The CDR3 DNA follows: TGTGCCAGCAGTACCCCCCAGGGCAGCTATGGCTACACCTTC. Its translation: CASSTPQGSYGYTF.

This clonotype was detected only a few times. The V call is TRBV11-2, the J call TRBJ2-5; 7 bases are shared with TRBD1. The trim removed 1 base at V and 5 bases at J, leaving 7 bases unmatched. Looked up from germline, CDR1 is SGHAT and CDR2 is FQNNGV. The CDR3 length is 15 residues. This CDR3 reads CASSLAGTVEETQYF. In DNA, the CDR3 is TGTGCCAGCAGCTTAGCGGGGACAGTAGAGGAGACCCAGTACTTC.

In DNA, the CDR3 is TGCAGCGTTGAGATCCGTGGAAAGAACACTGAAGCTTTCTTT. Protein sequence: CSVEIRGKNTEAFF. The rearrangement links TRBV29-1 to TRBJ1-1; no clear D gene. The V end lost 3 bases, the J end lost 1 base, and 12 bases lay between the germline ends. The germline V gene encodes CDR1 SQVTM and CDR2 ANQGSEA. The CDR3 loop spans 14 amino acids.

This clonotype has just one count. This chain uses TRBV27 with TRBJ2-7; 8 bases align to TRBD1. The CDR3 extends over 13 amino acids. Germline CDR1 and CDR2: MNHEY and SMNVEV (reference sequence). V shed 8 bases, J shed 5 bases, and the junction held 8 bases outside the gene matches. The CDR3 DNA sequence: TGTGCCAGCTCCAGACAGGGGAGCGACGAGCAGTACTTC. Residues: CASSRQGSDEQYF.

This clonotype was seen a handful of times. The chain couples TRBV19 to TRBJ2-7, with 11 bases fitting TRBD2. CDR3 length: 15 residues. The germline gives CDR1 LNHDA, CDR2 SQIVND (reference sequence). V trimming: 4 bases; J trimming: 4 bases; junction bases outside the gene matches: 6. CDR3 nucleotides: TGTGCCAGTAGTACACTAGCGGGAGAAGGGTACGAGCAGTACTTC. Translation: CASSTLAGEGYEQYF.

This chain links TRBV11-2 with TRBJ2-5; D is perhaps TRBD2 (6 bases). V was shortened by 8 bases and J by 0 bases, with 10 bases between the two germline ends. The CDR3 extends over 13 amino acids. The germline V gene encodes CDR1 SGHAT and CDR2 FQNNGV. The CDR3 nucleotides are TGTGCCAGCCACGGGACTCACCAAGAGACCCAGTACTTC. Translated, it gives CASHGTHQETQYF.

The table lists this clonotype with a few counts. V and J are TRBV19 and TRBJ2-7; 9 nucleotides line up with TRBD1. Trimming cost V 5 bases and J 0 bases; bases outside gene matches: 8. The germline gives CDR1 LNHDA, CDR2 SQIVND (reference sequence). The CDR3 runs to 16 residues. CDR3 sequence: CASSPKGQGSSYEQYF. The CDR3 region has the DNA TGTGCCAGTAGTCCGAAAGGACAGGGGAGCTCCTACGAGCAGTACTTC.

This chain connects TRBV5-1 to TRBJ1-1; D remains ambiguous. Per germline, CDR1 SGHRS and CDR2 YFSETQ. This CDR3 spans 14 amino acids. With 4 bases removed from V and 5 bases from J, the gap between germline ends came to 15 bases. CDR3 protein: CASSPAVGDTEAFF. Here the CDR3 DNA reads TGCGCCAGCAGCCCCGCGGTGGGCGATACTGAAGCTTTCTTT. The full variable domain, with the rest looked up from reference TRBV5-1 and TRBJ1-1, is KAGVTQTPRYLIKTRGQQVTLSCSPISGHRSVSWYQQTPGQGLQFLFEYFSETQRNKGNFPGRFSGRQFSNSRSEMNVSTLELGDSALYLCASSPAVGDTEAFFGQGTRLTVV.

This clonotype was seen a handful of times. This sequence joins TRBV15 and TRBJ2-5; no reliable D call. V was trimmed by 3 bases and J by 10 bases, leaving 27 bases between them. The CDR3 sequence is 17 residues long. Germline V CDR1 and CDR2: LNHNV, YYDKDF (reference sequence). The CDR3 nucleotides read TGTGCCACCAGCAGGGATTTGTCCTCGGGTATCTTTTTCGACCAGTACTTC. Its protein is CATSRDLSSGIFFDQYF.

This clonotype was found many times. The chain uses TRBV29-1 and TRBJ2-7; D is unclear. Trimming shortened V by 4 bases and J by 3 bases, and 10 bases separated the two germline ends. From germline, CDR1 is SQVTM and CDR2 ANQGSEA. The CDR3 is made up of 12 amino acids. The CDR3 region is CSVVGEIYEQYF. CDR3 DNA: TGCAGCGTTGTCGGCGAAATCTACGAGCAGTACTTC.

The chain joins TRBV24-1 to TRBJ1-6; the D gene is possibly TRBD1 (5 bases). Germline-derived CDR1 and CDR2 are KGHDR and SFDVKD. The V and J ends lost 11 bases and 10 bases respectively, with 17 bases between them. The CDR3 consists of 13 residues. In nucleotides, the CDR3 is TGTGCCAGTAGCAGGGTGGCAAAATCACCCCTCCACTTT. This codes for CASSRVAKSPLHF.

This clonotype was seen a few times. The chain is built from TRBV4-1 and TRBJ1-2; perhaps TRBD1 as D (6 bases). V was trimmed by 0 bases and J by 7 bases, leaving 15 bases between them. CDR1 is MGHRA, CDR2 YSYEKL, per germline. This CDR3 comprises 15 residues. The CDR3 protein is CASSQDYGGRAGYTF. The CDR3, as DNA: TGCGCCAGCAGCCAAGATTACGGGGGGCGCGCTGGCTACACCTTC.